This T cell receptor (beta chain) is from a study of somatic mutations in cytotoxic T cells in rheumatoid arthritis. Per the study methods: Matching between patient CD8+ clones larger than 1% and published virus-specific TCRB sequences was rare. This table comes from immunoSEQ multiplex PCR, and its TCRdb copy is limited to in-frame clones, with some not included. V and J calls and clone size follow that table, whereas D and trimming were derived from the DNA. This table has roughly 32,000 clones, approximately 85% appearing once. Study findings and constraints: Comparison of CD8+ T-cell clonality between rheumatoid arthritis patients and age-matched healthy controls yielded no significant difference. No age-related increase in CD8+ clonality was seen in healthy controls, but one was seen in rheumatoid arthritis patients.

Points on this clone: What it binds is unknown.

Trimming removed 8 bases at V and 5 bases at J, with 12 bases between. CDR1 and CDR2 (germline): MGHRA, YSYEKL. The CDR3 extends over 12 amino acids. Sample: CD8+ T cells sorted from blood. This sequence was found in an adult with rheumatoid arthritis. This sequence joins TRBV4-1 and TRBJ1-1; D not resolved. CDR3 sequence (DNA): TGCGCCAGCGGTCTCTCAGAGACTGAAGCTTTCTTT. Translating gives CASGLSETEAFF.